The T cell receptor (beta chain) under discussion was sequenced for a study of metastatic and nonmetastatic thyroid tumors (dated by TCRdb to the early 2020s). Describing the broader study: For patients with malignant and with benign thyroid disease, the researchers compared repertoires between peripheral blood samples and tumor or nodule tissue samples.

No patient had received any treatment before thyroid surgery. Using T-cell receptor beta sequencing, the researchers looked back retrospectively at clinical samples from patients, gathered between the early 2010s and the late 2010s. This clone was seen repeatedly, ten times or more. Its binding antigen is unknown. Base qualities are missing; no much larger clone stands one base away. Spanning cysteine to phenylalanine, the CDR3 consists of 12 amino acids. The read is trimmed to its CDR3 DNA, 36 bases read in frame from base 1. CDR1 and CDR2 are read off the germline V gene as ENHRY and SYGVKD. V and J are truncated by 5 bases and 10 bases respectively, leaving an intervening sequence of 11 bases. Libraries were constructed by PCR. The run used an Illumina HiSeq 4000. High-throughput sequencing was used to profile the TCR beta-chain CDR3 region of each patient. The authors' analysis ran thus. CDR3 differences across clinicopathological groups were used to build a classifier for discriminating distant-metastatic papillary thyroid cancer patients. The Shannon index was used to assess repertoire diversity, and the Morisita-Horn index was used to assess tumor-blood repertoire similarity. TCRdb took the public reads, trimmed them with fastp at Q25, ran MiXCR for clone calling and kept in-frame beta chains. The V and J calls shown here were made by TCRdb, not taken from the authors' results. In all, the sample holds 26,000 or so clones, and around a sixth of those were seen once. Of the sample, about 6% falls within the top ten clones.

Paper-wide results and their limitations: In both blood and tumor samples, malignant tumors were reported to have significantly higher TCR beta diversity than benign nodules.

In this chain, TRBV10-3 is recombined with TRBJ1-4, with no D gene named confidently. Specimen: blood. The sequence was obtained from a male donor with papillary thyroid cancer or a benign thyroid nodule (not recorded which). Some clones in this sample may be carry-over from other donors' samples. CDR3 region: CAISPGEGKLFF. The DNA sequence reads TGTGCCATCAGTCCCGGGGAGGGAAAACTGTTTTTT.